Described below is a single T cell receptor beta chain sequence and its context. This clone was found once. Which antigen it targets is not known. The sample holds no much larger clone one base away, and base qualities are not on file. Trimmed from V: 1 base; trimmed from J: 8 bases; junction bases lacking a gene match: 11. The germline V gene provides CDR1 LGHNA and CDR2 YNFKEQ. The CDR3, cysteine through phenylalanine, is 16 amino acids long. Only the CDR3 DNA is retained, 48 bases long and in frame from the first base. The source of the sample is a study of blood T cell repertoires in COVID-19 (dated by TCRdb to 2019 to 2021). Regarding the study in general: Samples from collaborators originated in the United States, Italy and Spain and spanned both the acute and convalescent phases of COVID-19. The prospective study material was composed of cDNA or gDNA derived from T cells, B-cell-depleted T cells, or PBMCs. Subjects who had been exposed to COVID-19, were actively infected with it, or had recovered from it provided the deeply sampled blood TCRbeta repertoires that made up the dataset. The repertoires were released in a freely available public database intended as a resource for research on the immune response to SARS-CoV-2. The samples were drawn from the first 160 participants of the ongoing ImmuneRACE study and from some 1,300 subjects provided by 6 global collaborators. Nearly every sample came with metadata listing a de-identified subject ID, COVID-19 status, age in years and sex. Where available, HLA class I and class II types were taken from metadata supplied by the sample provider and were not determined by assay-based typing.

Points the paper makes about the study in general: Clinical and demographic metadata were provided uncurated, with the amount varying by source and participant.

The immunoSEQ Assay, a bias-controlled multiplex PCR, was used to amplify TCRbeta CDR3 regions from genomic DNA. As for the authors' bioinformatics: Within the assay, amplification of reference gene primers was used to estimate how many nucleated cells each sample contained. To quantify the absolute abundance of each unique TCRbeta CDR3 rearrangement, sequence reads were collapsed and filtered. Productive Simpson clonality was computed per sample as the square root of Simpson's diversity index over productive rearrangements. The table comes from immuneACCESS by way of TCRdb, which keeps in-frame sequences with V and J called. Part of the clones is missing from these tables; in studies checked, under half for an unresolved V gene and the rest for unknown reasons. That table supplies the V and J calls and clone size; D and trimming were determined from the DNA. The sample table records 250,000 or so clones; around 90% of these occur just once. Of the sample, less than 1% is held by the ten largest clones.

A second Seattle source provided samples from volunteer blood donors who had recovered from COVID-19. The collaborating institutions used their own protocols to collect whole blood in K2EDTA tubes. For TCRbeta analysis, collaborators shipped samples in one of three forms: frozen whole blood, isolated PBMCs, or DNA extracted from either of those sample types. The sequence joins TRBV4-2 to TRBJ2-1; 7 bases in the middle match TRBD2. The TCR comes from a woman aged 40 to 55 who had recovered from COVID-19. The sequenced material came from peripheral blood. The base sequence is TGTGCCAGCAGCCAAGCCAGACTATTGGGGGGGGATGAGCAGTTCTTC. Translated, it gives CASSQARLLGGDEQFF.